This T cell receptor (beta chain) was documented in a study of spatial heterogeneity in lung cancer. V was trimmed by 2 bases and J by 4 bases, leaving 8 bases between them. The CDR3 extends over 13 amino acids. Carried by each TCR cDNA molecule was a unique molecular identifier. TCRdb reprocessed the 5' RACE reads with MiXCR, giving one entry per CDR3 protein. Altogether 7,500 or so distinct CDR3 sequences are present, 13% to 15% being singletons, with the ten largest covering around 10%. This clonotype was seen repeatedly, ten times or more. Its cognate antigen is unknown. Indicated time point: sample taken at primary tumor resection. Whole RNA came from tumor, nontumor lung or frozen PBMC and was sequenced without being sorted. Whole-study results and caveats: Mutation counts in tumors were tracked by counts of expanded intratumoral alpha and beta TCRs.

The TCR was taken from a female donor with early-stage non-small cell lung cancer. Here the sequenced sample was lung tumor tissue, taken at surgery. This chain links TRBV12-3 or TRBV12-4 with TRBJ2-5; D unresolved. The CDR3 region has the DNA TGTGCCAGCAGTTTATGGGCAGTAGAGACCCAGTACTTC. Residues: CASSLWAVETQYF.